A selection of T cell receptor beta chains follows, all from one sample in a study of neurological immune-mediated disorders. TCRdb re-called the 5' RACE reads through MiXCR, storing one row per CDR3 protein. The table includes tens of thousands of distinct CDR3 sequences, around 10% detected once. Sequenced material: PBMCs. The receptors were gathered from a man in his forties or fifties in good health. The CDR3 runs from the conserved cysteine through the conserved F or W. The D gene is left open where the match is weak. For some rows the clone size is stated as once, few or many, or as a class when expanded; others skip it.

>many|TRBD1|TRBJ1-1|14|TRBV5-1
TGCGCCAGCAGCTCAGGGGGTTGGGACACTGAAGCTTTCTTT
CASSSGGWDTEAFF
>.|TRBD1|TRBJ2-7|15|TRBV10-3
TGTGCCACCCCTGAACGGACAGGGCGAGTCCACGAGCAGTACTTC
CATPERTGRVHEQYF
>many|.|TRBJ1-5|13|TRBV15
TGTGCCACCAGCAGAGATCGGGGTCAGCCCCAGCATTTT
CATSRDRGQPQHF
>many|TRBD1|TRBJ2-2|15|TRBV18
TGTGCCAGCTCACCATGGGACAGAAACACCGGGGAGCTGTTTTTT
CASSPWDRNTGELFF
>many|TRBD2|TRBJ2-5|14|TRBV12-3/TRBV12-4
TGTGCCAGCACCAGAGCGGGGAGCCCTCGGGTCCAGTACTTC
CASTRAGSPRVQYF
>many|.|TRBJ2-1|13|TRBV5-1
TGCGCCAGCAGCTTAATGACCTTCAATGAGCAGTTCTTC
CASSLMTFNEQFF
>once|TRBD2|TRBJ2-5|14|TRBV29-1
TGCAGCGTTGTCTGGTGGGAGGGGCAAGAGACCCAGTACTTC
CSVVWWEGQETQYF
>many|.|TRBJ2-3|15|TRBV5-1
TGCGCCAGCAGCGGTGACGGGACGGAGGCAGATACGCAGTATTTT
CASSGDGTEADTQYF
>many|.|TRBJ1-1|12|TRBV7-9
TGTGCCAGCAGCTTAGCAGCTGGTGAAGCTTTCTTT
CASSLAAGEAFF
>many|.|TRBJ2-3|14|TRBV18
TGTGCCAGCTCACCAGCGGGGGCCTCAGATACGCAGTATTTT
CASSPAGASDTQYF
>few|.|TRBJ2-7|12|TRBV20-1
TGCAGTGCTAGGGGCGGCGGGTACGAGCAGTACTTC
CSARGGGYEQYF
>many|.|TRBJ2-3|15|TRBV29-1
TGCAGCGTTGAAGGTCATTGGAGGGGATTCGATACGCAGTATTTT
CSVEGHWRGFDTQYF
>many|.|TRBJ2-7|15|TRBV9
TGTGCCAGCAGCGTAGGAGGGGTCGGAGAGTACGAGCAGTACTTC
CASSVGGVGEYEQYF
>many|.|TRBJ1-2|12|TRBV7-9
TGTGCCAGCAGCAACCGGGACTATGGCTACACCTTC
CASSNRDYGYTF
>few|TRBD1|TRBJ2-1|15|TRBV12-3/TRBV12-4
TGTGCCAGCAGTTTTGGGACAGGGATCTACAATGAGCAGTTCTTC
CASSFGTGIYNEQFF
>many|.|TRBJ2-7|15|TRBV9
TGTGCCAGCAGCTACCAGGGAAGCCCGATCTACGAGCAGTACTTC
CASSYQGSPIYEQYF
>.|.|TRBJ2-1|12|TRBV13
TGTGCCAGCAGCTTAAGTAACAATGAGCAGTTCTTC
CASSLSNNEQFF
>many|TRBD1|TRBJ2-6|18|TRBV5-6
TGTGCCAGCAGCTTGAGTTTTCAGGGGGCGCATGGGGCCAACGTCCTGACTTTC
CASSLSFQGAHGANVLTF
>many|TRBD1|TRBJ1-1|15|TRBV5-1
TGCGCCAGCAGCGCCCCCGGGACAGATTACACTGAAGCTTTCTTT
CASSAPGTDYTEAFF
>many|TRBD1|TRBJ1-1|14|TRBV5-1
TGCGCCAGCAGCTCGGGACAGGGGAACACTGAAGCTTTCTTT
CASSSGQGNTEAFF
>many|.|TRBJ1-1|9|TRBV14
TGTGCCAGCAGCACTGAAGCTTTCTTT
CASSTEAFF
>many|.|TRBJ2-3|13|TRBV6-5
TGTGCCAGCAGTACCGCAGGGTGGAATACGCAGTATTTT
CASSTAGWNTQYF
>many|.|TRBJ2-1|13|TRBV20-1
TGCAGTGCTAGAGCTGCGCCATACAATGAGCAGTTCTTC
CSARAAPYNEQFF
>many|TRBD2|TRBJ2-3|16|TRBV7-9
TGTGCCAGCAGCTTAATAATCGGGGGGGAAGGCGATACGCAGTATTTT
CASSLIIGGEGDTQYF
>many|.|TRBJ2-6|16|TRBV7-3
TGTGCCAGCAGCCCCGACCCCAGCTCTGGGGCCAACGTCCTGACTTTC
CASSPDPSSGANVLTF
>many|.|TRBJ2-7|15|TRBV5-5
TGTGCCAGCAGCTTCGAAGGCTTTGAAAGGTACGAGCAGTACTTC
CASSFEGFERYEQYF
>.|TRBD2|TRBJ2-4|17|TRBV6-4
TGTGCCAGCAGTGACCGGGGGACTACCCTAGCCAAAAACATTCAGTACTTC
CASSDRGTTLAKNIQYF
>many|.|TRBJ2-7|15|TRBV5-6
TGTGCCAGCAGCTTGGATGATGGCAGGGGCTACGAGCAGTACTTC
CASSLDDGRGYEQYF
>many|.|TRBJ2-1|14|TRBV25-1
TGTGCCAGCACTCGAGAGGCAGGGCTAAATGAGCAGTTCTTC
CASTREAGLNEQFF
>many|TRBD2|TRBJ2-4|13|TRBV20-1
TGCAGTGCTGGGACGGGGGGGCCAAGCATTCAGTACTTC
CSAGTGGPSIQYF
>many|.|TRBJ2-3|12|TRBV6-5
TGTGCCAGCAGGCAGGGGTTTGATACGCAGTATTTT
CASRQGFDTQYF
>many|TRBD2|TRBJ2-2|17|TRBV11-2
TGTGCCAGCAGCTGGGGGACTAGCGGGACTTTCACCGGGGAGCTGTTTTTT
CASSWGTSGTFTGELFF
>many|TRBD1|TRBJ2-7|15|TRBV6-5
TGTGCCAGCAGTTACCAGGGACAGGGAAACAACGAGCAGTACTTC
CASSYQGQGNNEQYF
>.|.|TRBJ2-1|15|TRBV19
TGTGCCAGTAGTATGGCAGGCACAGACGGCTATGAGCAGTTCTTC
CASSMAGTDGYEQFF
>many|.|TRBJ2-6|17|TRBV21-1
TGTGCCAGCAGCAAAGAAGCAACAGACTCTGGGGCCAACGTCCTGACTTTC
CASSKEATDSGANVLTF
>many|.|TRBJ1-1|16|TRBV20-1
TGCAGTGCTAGAGATTCGGCCAGCCCCATGAACACTGAAGCTTTCTTT
CSARDSASPMNTEAFF
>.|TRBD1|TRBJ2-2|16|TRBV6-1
TGTGCCAGCACCTCCCGGTGGACAGGGAGCACCGGGGAGCTGTTTTTT
CASTSRWTGSTGELFF
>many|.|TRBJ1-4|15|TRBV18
TGTGCCAGCTCAGTTAACAGGGAGGATGGCGAAAAACTGTTTTTT
CASSVNREDGEKLFF
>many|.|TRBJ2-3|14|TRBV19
TGTGCCAGTGGGTCGGCCTTTGGGGCAGATACGCAGTATTTT
CASGSAFGADTQYF
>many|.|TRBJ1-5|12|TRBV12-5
TGTGCTAGTGCCCGGGGAAATCAGCCCCAGCATTTT
CASARGNQPQHF
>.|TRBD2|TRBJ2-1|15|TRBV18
TGTGCCAGCTCGCTCACTAGCGGACCGTACAATGAGCAGTTCTTC
CASSLTSGPYNEQFF
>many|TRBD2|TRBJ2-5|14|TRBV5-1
TGCGCCAGCAGCTTGGAGGCGGGGGGGAAGACCCAGTACTTC
CASSLEAGGKTQYF
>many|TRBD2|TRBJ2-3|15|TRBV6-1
TGTGCCAGCAGTGAAACGCGGGGGTGGGCAGATACGCAGTATTTT
CASSETRGWADTQYF
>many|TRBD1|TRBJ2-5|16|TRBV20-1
TGCAGTGCTCGGACACCTTTGACAGGGTTTACAGAGACCCAGTACTTC
CSARTPLTGFTETQYF